Given below is one T cell receptor beta chain in context. The antigen is not known. Per the germline V gene, CDR1 is KGHSH and CDR2 is LQKENI. This CDR3 spans 15 amino acids. Trimming removed 2 bases from V and 2 bases from J; junction bases left unmatched: 3. These data belong to a study of T-cell memory formation after mild COVID-19. Study results and caveats: Contracting clones from day 15 to 85 had balanced CD4/CD8; later expanders favoured CD4+.

Researchers used 5'RACE with constant-segment primers to make TCR alpha and TCR beta cDNA libraries that carry sample barcodes and UMIs. TCRdb fed the 5' RACE reads into MiXCR, producing one record per CDR3 protein. This table holds 400,000 to 500,000 distinct CDR3 sequences, 20% to 25% found once. The V call is TRBV18, the J call TRBJ2-1, with 7 bases aligning to TRBD1. The clonotype comes from an adult woman who had mild COVID-19 (a few samples of this study predate the infection). Cell type and time point are not known. The sequencing sample was made of PBMCs or a T cell subset sorted from them (not recorded which). As DNA, the CDR3 is TGTGCCAGCTCACCAGAAGGGACAGCCTACAATGAGCAGTTCTTC. This translates into CASSPEGTAYNEQFF. Using reference TRBV18 and TRBJ2-1 for the parts outside the CDR3, the full variable domain is NAGVMQNPRHLVRRRGQEARLRCSPMKGHSHVYWYRQLPEEGLKFMVYLQKENIIDESGMPKERFSAEFPKEGPSILRIQQVVRGDSAAYFCASSPEGTAYNEQFFGPGTRLTVL.